The present entry profiles one T cell receptor (beta chain) with its context. What it binds is not known. This sample is drawn from a study of cytomegalovirus exposure and HLA in healthy donors. Study overall: Caucasian-associated ancestry cluster membership applied to approximately 84% of approximately 420 genotyped donors. General study findings and limits: No immune exposure information besides CMV serostatus was available.

J lost 6 bases, V lost 5 bases, and 9 bases had no gene match. CDR3 size: 14 residues. CDR1 is SGHRS and CDR2 is YFSETQ in the germline V gene. The study ran its PCR with 60 Vbeta and 13 Jbeta primers. Repertoires were generated with immunoSEQ multiplex PCR, while TCRdb's copy carries only in-frame clones and drops some. The repertoire shows around 200,000 clones; the top ten hold about 1.1%. Sample: PBMCs. The sequence derives from a girl aged 2-10 years in good health and CMV-seropositive. The V gene is TRBV5-1, the J gene TRBJ2-3, with 7 bases matching TRBD2. Written as DNA, the CDR3 is TGCGCCAGCAGTCCGGAGCGGGATCCGGATACGCAGTATTTT. It translates to CASSPERDPDTQYF.